This TCR beta chain came from a study of control samples from healthy donors and cancer patients. Per the germline V gene, CDR1 is KGHDR and CDR2 is SFDVKD. CDR3 length: 12 amino acids. Deletions cut 2 bases from V and 5 bases from J, with 6 bases between. TCRdb keeps only in-frame clones here, not all; method: immunoSEQ multiplex PCR. The sample shows some 120,000 clones, around 96% of them seen only once. The sequence was collected from a man between 25 and 39 years old in good health. Sequenced input: blood. The chain employs TRBV24-1 and TRBJ2-7; possible D gene TRBD1, 6 bases. Here the CDR3 DNA reads TGTGCCACCAGTGATTCAGGGGACGAGCAGTACTTC. Translation: CATSDSGDEQYF.